This T cell receptor beta chain was captured by sequencing in a study of CD8 T cells in ankylosing spondylitis. Study results and limitations: Clones linked to the disease showed a CD8+ phenotype. They occurred at relatively low frequencies in peripheral blood. Fewer than 10 highly homologous variants formed a TCR beta motif that appeared characteristic of ankylosing spondylitis blood.

Germline CDR1 reads DFQATT; CDR2 reads SNEGSKA (reference sequence). V shed 0 bases, J shed 4 bases, and the junction held 11 bases outside the gene matches. This CDR3 has 16 amino acids. Details on this clonotype: The antigen is not known.

Construction of TCR beta libraries was performed using quantitative 5'-RACE with molecular barcodes. TCRdb fed the 5' RACE reads into MiXCR, producing one record per CDR3 protein. The table records 200,000 to 250,000 distinct CDR3 sequences, roughly 18% of them present only once. This TCR derives from a male donor with ankylosing spondylitis. The chain has TRBV20-1 and TRBJ2-5; 7 nucleotides match TRBD1. Sequencing was performed on blood, either unsorted or a sorted T cell fraction (not recorded which). The CDR3 DNA sequence: TGCAGTGCTAGAGATACCCAGGGGGTTTTTATAGAGACCCAGTACTTC. Translation: CSARDTQGVFIETQYF.